This T cell receptor (beta chain) was documented in a study of blood T cell repertoires in COVID-19. Sequencing was performed with immunoSEQ multiplex PCR; in TCRdb, only in-frame clones are kept and a portion is missing. The sample has about 160,000 clones; approximately 80% are singletons. This clone was recorded only once. CDR3 length equals 11 residues. CDR1 is DFQATT and CDR2 is SNEGSKA in the germline V gene (reference sequence). Trimming shortened V by 8 bases and J by 6 bases, and 8 bases separated the two germline ends. Sequencing was done on a sample of peripheral blood. The genes are TRBV20-1 and TRBJ1-6, with D possibly matching TRBD1 (5 bases). This TCR came from a man between 60 and 70 years old with acute or convalescent COVID-19. The CDR3 DNA reads TGCAGTACAGGCGTTAATTCACCCCTCCACTTT. Protein product: CSTGVNSPLHF.